What follows are 30 T cell receptor beta chains derived from one specimen sequenced in a study of T cell clonality in common variable immunodeficiency. Assay used: immunoSEQ multiplex PCR; TCRdb lists only in-frame clones, some missing. The specimen gives 30,000 to 40,000 clones without singletons; the ten biggest hold approximately 9.8%. What was sequenced was peripheral blood mononuclear cells. These receptors originate from a person aged 18 to 75 in good health.

At least ten counts were recorded for this clone. Coverage ceases 3 residues before the CDR3 finishes, and the germline J gene fills in the end. The chain recombines TRBV7-9 with TRBJ2-3, with a possible D match to TRBD2 (6 bases). Germline-derived CDR1 and CDR2 are SEHNR and FQNEAQ (reference sequence). This CDR3 region has 14 residues. V was shortened by 5 bases and J by 4 bases, with 13 bases between the two germline ends. CDR3 loop: CASSLSGVPDTQYF. The CDR3 DNA, read in part, is TGTGCCAGCAGCCTTAGCGGAGTTCCAGATACG.

This clone appeared many times. The missing CDR3 end, 3 residues past where the read stops, is filled in from the germline J gene. This chain links TRBV18 with TRBJ1-2, with 7 bases identical to TRBD1. With V trimmed by 5 bases and J by 6 bases, 6 bases remained unmatched. Germline V gene lookup returns CDR1 KGHSH and CDR2 LQKENI. CDR3 length equals 13 residues. The sequenced CDR3 bases are TGTGCCAGCTCAAAACAAGGGGGCGATGGC. It is translated as CASSKQGGDG. The full CDR3 reads CASSKQGGDGYTF. The full variable domain, with the rest looked up from reference TRBV18 and TRBJ1-2, is NAGVMQNPRHLVRRRGQEARLRCSPMKGHSHVYWYRQLPEEGLKFMVYLQKENIIDESGMPKERFSAEFPKEGPSILRIQQVVRGDSAAYFCASSKQGGDGYTFGSGTRLTVV.

This clone was picked up many times. The sequenced fragment ends 3 residues before the CDR3 boundary, so the rest is inferred from the germline J gene. This rearrangement joins TRBV29-1 to TRBJ2-5, with D uncertain. Germline-derived CDR1 and CDR2 are SQVTM and ANQGSEA. The CDR3 has 15 amino acids. Trimming took 4 bases from V and 1 from J, leaving 16 bases between them. CDR3 sequence: CSVGHVAAIQETQYF. The part of the CDR3 DNA that was read is TGCAGCGTTGGTCATGTAGCCGCAATCCAAGAGACC.

This clone was counted many times. The sequence runs out 3 residues before the end of the CDR3; the remainder is reconstructed from the germline J gene. The chain couples TRBV6-1 to TRBJ1-1; D not resolved. The CDR3 is made up of 12 amino acids. Germline lookup yields CDR1 MNHNS and CDR2 SASEGT. V was cut by 2 bases and J by 7 bases, with 8 bases left in between. CDR3 sequence reads: CASSERGYEAFF. The part of the CDR3 DNA that was read is TGTGCCAGCAGTGAAAGAGGGTATGAA.

About this clone: With the read ending 3 residues before the CDR3 end, the germline J gene is used to fill in that end. The gene calls are TRBV2 and TRBJ2-3; D gene unclear. Germline lookup yields CDR1 SNHLY and CDR2 FYNNEI. The length of the CDR3 is 14 residues. V lost 3 bases, J lost 6 bases, and 13 bases lay in between. The part of the CDR3 DNA that was read is TGTGCCAGCAGTGAGAGCGTGTGGTTGGATACG. Its translation: CASSESVWLDT. The entire CDR3 sequence reads CASSESVWLDTQYF.

In the case of this clone: The read ends 3 residues shy of where the CDR3 ends; the end is completed using the germline J gene. This rearrangement joins TRBV5-4 to TRBJ2-7; 9 nucleotides agree with TRBD2. CDR3 length equals 14 residues. The germline V gene encodes CDR1 SGHNT and CDR2 YYREEE (reference sequence). Losses at the gene ends were 6 bases for V and 5 bases for J; bases not matched to a gene: 9. The part of the CDR3 DNA that was read is TGTGCCAGCAAAGCGGCGGGAGGGCTAGACGAG. This encodes CASKAAGGLDE. The whole CDR3 is CASKAAGGLDEQYF.

Comment on this clone: The read terminates 3 residues ahead of where the CDR3 ends, so the germline J gene completes it. The chain joins TRBV7-8 to TRBJ1-6; 7 bases are shared with TRBD1. The ends lost 1 base at V and 6 bases at J; junction bases unmatched: 3. The V gene's germline CDR1 is SGHVS and CDR2 FQNEAQ. CDR3 length equals 15 residues. The sequenced CDR3 bases are TGTGCCAGCAGCTTAGTAGACAGGGCTAATTCACCC. Residues: CASSLVDRANSP. Given in full, the CDR3 is CASSLVDRANSPLHF.

In its sample, this clone was seen many times. The read terminates 3 residues before the CDR3 end, so the remaining end is supplied by the germline J gene. This chain links TRBV28 with TRBJ1-5; weak D call: TRBD1 (5 bases). V shed 6 bases and J shed 2 bases, with 17 bases lying between them. Germline lookup yields CDR1 MDHEN and CDR2 SYDVKM. The CDR3 runs 16 residues. The sequenced CDR3 bases are TGTGCCAGCAGGGCGTCCCAGGGATTGGGCAATCAGCCC. This translates into CASRASQGLGNQP. In full, the CDR3 reads CASRASQGLGNQPQHF.

In its sample, this clone was seen a few times. Read coverage stops 3 residues before the CDR3 terminus; the germline J gene supplies the remainder. The chain recombines TRBV5-8 with TRBJ1-5, with a possible D match to TRBD1 (5 bases). CDR1 SGHTS and CDR2 YDEGEE come from the germline V gene. The CDR3 is 15 residues long. CDR3 in amino acids: CASSLQGASQRPQHF. Partial CDR3 DNA: TGTGCCAGCAGCTTGCAGGGAGCCTCCCAACGACCC.

This clone was observed a handful of times. The read comes to an end 3 residues before the CDR3 does, leaving the germline J gene to fill in the end. V gene TRBV18 combines with J gene TRBJ1-1; 10 bases align to TRBD1. The CDR3 consists of 15 residues. Trimming took 6 bases from V and 7 from J; bases not matched to a gene: 11. CDR1 is KGHSH and CDR2 is LQKENI in the germline V gene. The CDR3 protein is CASSPPGQGIGEAFF. CDR3 DNA, as far as it was read: TGTGCCAGCTCCCCGCCGGGACAGGGGATTGGTGAA.

This clone was recorded many times. The read stops 3 residues short of the end of the CDR3; the missing end is completed from the germline J gene. The chain carries TRBV5-6 and TRBJ2-1; perhaps TRBD1 as D (5 bases). The CDR3 sequence is 14 residues long. Germline V gene sequence: CDR1 SGHDT, CDR2 YYEEEE. V was shortened by 6 bases and J by 0 bases, with 10 bases between the two germline ends. The CDR3 protein is CASNQGSSYNEQFF. Incomplete CDR3 DNA: TGTGCCAGCAACCAGGGAAGCTCCTACAATGAG.

This clone was found many times. The read terminates 3 residues before the CDR3 end, so the remaining end is supplied by the germline J gene. This chain links TRBV30 with TRBJ2-1; D may be TRBD2 (6 bases). This CDR3 has 13 residues. With 7 bases removed from V and 7 bases from J, the gap between germline ends came to 17 bases. Germline assignment: CDR1 GTSNPN and CDR2 SVGIG (reference sequence). Partial CDR3 DNA: TGTGCCTCCTCGGGCCAACGGGGGAATGAG. It translates to CASSGQRGNE. The complete CDR3 sequence is CASSGQRGNEQFF.

This clone was recorded many times. CDR3 loop: CASSLDFVSGGWKETQYF. CDR3 DNA (partial): TGCGCCAGCAGCTTGGATTTTGTGTCAGGGGGGTGGAAAGAGACC. The V call is TRBV5-1, the J call TRBJ2-5; D possibly corresponds to TRBD1 (7 bases). The read halts 3 residues ahead of the CDR3 end, with the missing end drawn from the germline J gene. V shed 0 bases and J shed 3 bases, with 21 bases lying between them. Germline V gene data show CDR1 as SGHRS and CDR2 as YFSETQ. The CDR3 contains 18 residues.

This clone has ten or more counts. The DNA ends 3 residues before the CDR3 does, and the rest of the CDR3 is filled in from the germline J gene. This chain joins TRBV5-1 and TRBJ1-1; D is perhaps TRBD1 (5 bases). Germline CDR1 is SGHRS and CDR2 is YFSETQ. The CDR3 runs 12 residues. Trimming took off 1 base at V and 6 bases at J, with 7 bases between the two ends. The CDR3 sequence: CASSLWGAEAFF. The covered CDR3 bases are TGCGCCAGCAGCTTGTGGGGGGCTGAA.

As regards this clone: The CDR3 end is not reached by the read, which stops 3 residues before it; the germline J gene fills it in. The V gene is TRBV30, the J gene TRBJ1-1; TRBD1 aligns across 9 bases. The CDR3 is 15 residues long. Germline V CDR1 and CDR2: GTSNPN, SVGIG (reference sequence). This chain's CDR3 is CAWSPRTGVDNEAFF. CDR3 bases read: TGTGCCTGGAGTCCCAGGACAGGGGTTGACAATGAG.

This clone was counted many times. The CDR3 extends 3 residues past the end of the read, so its final part is completed from the germline J gene. The rearrangement links TRBV7-8 to TRBJ2-7; tentative D call: TRBD1 (6 bases). V was pared by 5 bases and J by 4 bases, with 18 bases between. The germline CDR1 and CDR2 sequences are SGHVS and FQNEAQ. This CDR3 is 15 amino acids long. CDR3: CASSGRGQGLYEQYF. The CDR3 DNA, read in part, is TGTGCCAGCAGCGGGAGAGGGCAGGGGTTGTACGAG.

This clone was counted only a few times. The sequence runs out 3 residues before the end of the CDR3; the remainder is reconstructed from the germline J gene. The chain combines TRBV18 with TRBJ1-5; a possible D gene is TRBD1 (5 bases). V was trimmed by 3 bases and J by 3 bases, leaving 9 bases between them. This CDR3 has 14 amino acids. Germline assignment: CDR1 KGHSH and CDR2 LQKENI. CDR3 DNA (partial): TGTGCCAGCTCACCCGGGGGTGACAATCAGCCC. This encodes CASSPGGDNQP. The full CDR3 protein is CASSPGGDNQPQHF.

This clone was counted many times. The sequence runs out 3 residues before the end of the CDR3; the remainder is reconstructed from the germline J gene. The V gene is TRBV5-1, the J gene TRBJ2-1; 9 bases fit TRBD1. The V gene's germline CDR1 is SGHRS and CDR2 YFSETQ. This CDR3 spans 16 amino acids. The V and J ends lost 4 bases and 2 bases, in that order; junction bases with no gene match: 7. CDR3 DNA, as far as it was read: TGCGCCAGCAGCATCGGGGACAGGGTGACCTACAATGAG. It encodes CASSIGDRVTYNE. The entire CDR3 reads CASSIGDRVTYNEQFF.

In its sample, this clone was seen many times. The read finishes 3 residues shy of the CDR3 end, and the germline J gene is used to complete it. This chain joins TRBV20-1 and TRBJ2-1, with TRBD2 identical over 8 bases. Germline V CDR1 and CDR2: DFQATT, SNEGSKA (reference sequence). The trim removed 5 bases at V and 7 bases at J, leaving 7 bases unmatched. The CDR3 covers 13 residues. CDR3 bases read: TGCAGTGCTCCGGGACTAGTGGGAAATGAG. Translation: CSAPGLVGNE. The full CDR3 protein is CSAPGLVGNEQFF.

This clone was seen many times. The CDR3 end falls 3 residues outside the read, so it is completed with the germline J gene. V and J are TRBV27 and TRBJ2-3; D is possibly TRBD2 (6 bases). Germline loops: CDR1 MNHEY, CDR2 SMNVEV (reference sequence). The CDR3 contains 15 residues. Trimming shortened V by 6 bases and J by 0 bases, and 13 bases separated the two germline ends. The CDR3 here is CASRVLGGSTDTQYF. The sequenced CDR3 bases are TGTGCCAGCAGGGTTCTGGGGGGTAGCACAGATACG.

This clone was picked up many times. The read is 3 residues too short to cover the CDR3 end, so that end is filled in from the germline J gene. The chain joins TRBV19 to TRBJ2-5; D perhaps matches TRBD1 (6 bases). The length of the CDR3 is 14 residues. Germline CDR1 LNHDA, CDR2 SQIVND (reference sequence). Deletions cut 4 bases from V and 4 bases from J, with 13 bases between. The CDR3 is CASSRGRQIETQYF. The covered CDR3 bases are TGTGCCAGTAGTAGGGGGCGGCAAATAGAGACC.

This clone showed up many times. The read terminates 3 residues before the CDR3 end, so the remaining end is supplied by the germline J gene. V is TRBV29-1 and J is TRBJ2-3; TRBD1 might be the D (7 bases). The CDR3 spans 14 residues. CDR1 is SQVTM, CDR2 ANQGSEA, per germline. The V end was cut by 7 bases, the J end by 0 bases, with 14 bases between. This CDR3 reads CSGQGGSSTDTQYF. CDR3 DNA, as far as it was read: TGCAGCGGCCAGGGGGGCTCTAGCACAGATACG.

There are many counts of this clone. The DNA ends 3 residues before the CDR3 does, and the rest of the CDR3 is filled in from the germline J gene. The chain links TRBV20-1 to TRBJ1-1; D possibly corresponds to TRBD1 (5 bases). The CDR3 totals 14 residues. V lost 3 bases and J lost 1, with 12 bases in between. CDR1 is DFQATT, CDR2 SNEGSKA, per germline (reference sequence). CDR3 DNA, as far as it was read: TGCAGTGCTAGTGGATCCGGACAGAACACTGAA. It specifies CSASGSGQNTE. From start to end, the CDR3 is CSASGSGQNTEAFF.

Ten or more counts support this clone. With the read ending 3 residues before the CDR3 end, the germline J gene is used to fill in that end. This chain uses TRBV20-1 with TRBJ1-2, with 8 bases lining up with TRBD1. Germline V lookup: CDR1 DFQATT, CDR2 SNEGSKA (reference sequence). CDR3 length equals 13 residues. The DNA read from the CDR3 is TGCAGTGCTAGGACAGGGGAATCTTACGGC. It translates to CSARTGESYG. The full CDR3 protein reads CSARTGESYGYTF.

Remarks on this clone: The read comes to an end 3 residues before the CDR3 does, leaving the germline J gene to fill in the end. This chain uses TRBV6-1 with TRBJ2-2; the D gene is possibly TRBD1 (6 bases). Germline CDR1 reads MNHNS; CDR2 reads SASEGT. CDR3 size: 15 residues. CDR3 in amino acids: CASSEASGAAEKLFF. Incomplete CDR3 DNA: TGTGCCAGCAGTGAAGCGTCAGGGGCCGCAGAAAAG.

In its sample, this clone was seen many times. The sequenced fragment ends 3 residues before the CDR3 boundary, so the rest is inferred from the germline J gene. This rearrangement joins TRBV14 to TRBJ2-6, with TRBD1 as a possible D gene (5 bases). CDR3 length: 17 residues. Germline V gives CDR1 SGHDN, CDR2 FVKESK. The ends were cut back, 5 bases at V and 0 bases at J, with 14 bases in the middle. CDR3 DNA, as far as it was read: TGTGCCAGCAGCACGCGAGTCAGGGTCTCTGGGGCCAACGTC. It yields the protein CASSTRVRVSGANV. The CDR3 as a whole reads CASSTRVRVSGANVLTF.

This clone was observed many times. With the read ending 3 residues before the CDR3 end, the germline J gene is used to fill in that end. The V gene is TRBV29-1, the J gene TRBJ2-2; D is ambiguous. CDR1 is SQVTM, CDR2 ANQGSEA, per germline. Trimming removed 4 bases from V and 0 bases from J, with 6 bases in between. This CDR3 is 13 amino acids long. CDR3 DNA (partial): TGCAGCGTTGCCCGCGCGAACACCGGGGAG. This sequence encodes CSVARANTGE. The entire CDR3 reads CSVARANTGELFF.

About this clone: The sequence runs out 3 residues before the end of the CDR3; the remainder is reconstructed from the germline J gene. This chain links TRBV20-1 with TRBJ1-1, with 9 bases lining up with TRBD1. The CDR3 spans 13 residues. The V gene's germline CDR1 is DFQATT and CDR2 SNEGSKA (reference sequence). The trim removed 8 bases at V and 2 bases at J, leaving 6 bases unmatched. CDR3 DNA (partial): TGCAGTTCAGACAGGGGGAAAAACACTGAA. Translated: CSSDRGKNTE. From start to end, the CDR3 is CSSDRGKNTEAFF.

This clone was counted ten times or more. The CDR3 is cut off 3 residues early in the read; its end comes from the germline J gene. The chain has TRBV5-1 and TRBJ2-3; TRBD2 matches 13 bases. The germline V gene encodes CDR1 SGHRS and CDR2 YFSETQ. CDR3 length: 15 amino acids. V was clipped by 5 bases and J by 6 bases; unmatched bases: 6. The CDR3 here is CASRRTSGRADTQYF. CDR3 bases read: TGCGCCAGCAGACGGACTAGCGGGAGAGCCGATACG.

This clone has ten or more counts. Read coverage stops 3 residues before the CDR3 terminus; the germline J gene supplies the remainder. V and J are TRBV5-1 and TRBJ1-3; D remains ambiguous. CDR1 and CDR2 (germline): SGHRS, YFSETQ. Trimming shortened V by 0 bases and J by 2 bases, and 9 bases separated the two germline ends. The length of the CDR3 is 15 residues. The CDR3 bases that were read are TGCGCCAGCAGCTTGGAAAGCGTACCTGGAAACACC. Its translation: CASSLESVPGNT. The whole CDR3 sequence reads CASSLESVPGNTIYF.